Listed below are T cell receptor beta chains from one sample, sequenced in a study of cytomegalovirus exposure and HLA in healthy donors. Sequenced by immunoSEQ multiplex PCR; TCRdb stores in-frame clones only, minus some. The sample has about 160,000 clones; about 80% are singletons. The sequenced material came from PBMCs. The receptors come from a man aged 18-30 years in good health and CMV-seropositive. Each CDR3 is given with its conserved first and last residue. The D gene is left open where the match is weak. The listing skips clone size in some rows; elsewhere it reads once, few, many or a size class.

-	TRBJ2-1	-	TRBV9	CASSVAGQHNEQFF	TGTGCCAGCAGCGTAGCTGGGCAGCACAATGAGCAGTTCTTC
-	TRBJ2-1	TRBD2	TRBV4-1	CASSQVVSSGRGNNEQFF	TGCGCCAGCAGCCAAGTAGTATCTAGCGGGAGGGGAAACAATGAGCAGTTCTTC
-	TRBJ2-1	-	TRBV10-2	CASSGTPNEQFF	TGCGCCAGCAGCGGGACTCCCAATGAGCAGTTCTTC
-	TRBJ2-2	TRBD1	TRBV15	CATSRGRTGIGELFF	TGTGCCACCAGCAGGGGACGGACAGGGATCGGGGAGCTGTTTTTT
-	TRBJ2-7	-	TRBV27	CASSINRIYEQYF	TGTGCCAGCAGCATAAACAGGATTTACGAGCAGTACTTC
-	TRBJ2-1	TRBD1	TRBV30	CAWSTGTGNNEQFF	TGTGCCTGGAGTACCGGGACAGGTAACAATGAGCAGTTCTTC
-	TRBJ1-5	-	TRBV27	CASSLSWEQLGNQPQHF	TGTGCCAGCAGTTTATCGTGGGAGCAATTGGGCAATCAGCCCCAGCATTTT
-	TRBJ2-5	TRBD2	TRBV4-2	CASSRVDSGGETQYF	TGTGCCAGCAGCCGCGTTGACAGCGGGGGAGAGACCCAGTACTTC
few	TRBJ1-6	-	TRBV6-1	CASSEAYRASYNSPLHF	TGTGCCAGCAGTGAAGCGTACAGGGCTTCATATAATTCACCCCTCCACTTT
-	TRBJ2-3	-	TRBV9	CASSEDISTDTQYF	TGTGCCAGCAGCGAGGACATAAGCACAGATACGCAGTATTTT
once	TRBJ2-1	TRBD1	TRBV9	CASSKTGDNEQFF	TGTGCCAGCAGCAAAACAGGGGACAATGAGCAGTTCTTC
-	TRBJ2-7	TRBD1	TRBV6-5	CASSQWTGRSNEQYF	TGTGCCAGCAGCCAGTGGACAGGGCGTTCGAACGAGCAGTACTTC
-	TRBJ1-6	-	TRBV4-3	CASSQGLGGVSPLHF	TGCGCCAGCAGCCAAGGGCTGGGGGGGGTTTCACCCCTCCACTTT
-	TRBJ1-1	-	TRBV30	CAWSLQEGNTEAFF	TGTGCCTGGAGCCTACAGGAAGGGAACACTGAAGCTTTCTTT
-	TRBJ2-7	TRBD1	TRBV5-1	CASSSDREGEQYF	TGCGCCAGCAGCTCTGACAGGGAAGGCGAGCAGTACTTC
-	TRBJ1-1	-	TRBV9	CASSVIQGANTEAFF	TGTGCCAGCAGCGTAATACAGGGAGCGAACACTGAAGCTTTCTTT
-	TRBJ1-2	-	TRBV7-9	CASSLGGGQSWGYTF	TGTGCCAGCAGCTTAGGTGGAGGGCAATCCTGGGGCTACACCTTC
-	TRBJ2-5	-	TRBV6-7	CASSKRDIPPAQYF	TGTGCCAGCAGTAAGAGGGACATCCCCCCAGCCCAGTACTTC
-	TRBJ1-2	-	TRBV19	CASSSMIGGYTF	TGTGCCAGTAGTTCTATGATCGGGGGCTACACCTTC
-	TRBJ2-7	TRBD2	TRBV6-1	CASSSSLAGFYEQYF	TGTGCCAGCAGTTCGTCGCTAGCGGGATTCTACGAGCAGTACTTC
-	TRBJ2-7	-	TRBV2	CASSGRDANSYEQYF	TGTGCCAGCAGTGGGCGGGATGCCAACTCCTACGAGCAGTACTTC
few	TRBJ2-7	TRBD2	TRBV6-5	CASSRTSGFYEQYF	TGTGCCAGCAGTAGGACTAGCGGATTCTACGAGCAGTACTTC
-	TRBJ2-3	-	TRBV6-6	CASRTVNTDTQYF	TGTGCCAGCAGGACAGTGAACACAGATACGCAGTATTTT
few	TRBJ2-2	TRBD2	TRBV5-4	CASSISSGGNTGELFF	TGTGCCAGCAGCATTTCTAGCGGGGGGAACACCGGGGAGCTGTTTTTT
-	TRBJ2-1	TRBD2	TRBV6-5	CASSRGGNYNEQFF	TGTGCCAGCAGTCGGGGGGGGAATTACAATGAGCAGTTCTTC
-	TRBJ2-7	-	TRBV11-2	CASTPTSSVASDEQYF	TGTGCCAGCACCCCTACTAGTTCAGTGGCGTCGGACGAGCAGTACTTC
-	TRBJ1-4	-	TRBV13	CASSLSGAGVANEKLFF	TGTGCCAGCAGCTTATCTGGAGCCGGCGTGGCTAATGAAAAACTGTTTTTT
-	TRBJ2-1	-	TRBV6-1	CASSESTALYNEQFF	TGTGCCAGCAGTGAAAGTACAGCACTCTACAATGAGCAGTTCTTC
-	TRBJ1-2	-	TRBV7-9	CASSLIREGGYTF	TGTGCCAGCAGCTTGATCAGGGAGGGTGGCTACACCTTC
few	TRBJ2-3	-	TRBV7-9	CSSSLAVRGVGTDTQYF	TGTTCCAGCAGCTTAGCCGTTCGGGGAGTGGGCACAGATACGCAGTATTTT
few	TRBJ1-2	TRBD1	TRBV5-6	CASSFFGTGAGGYTF	TGTGCCAGCAGCTTTTTCGGGACAGGGGCAGGTGGCTACACCTTC
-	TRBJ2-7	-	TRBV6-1	CASIGGGSYEQYF	TGCGCCAGCATAGGTGGCGGATCCTACGAGCAGTACTTC
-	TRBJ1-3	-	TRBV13	CASSFWSSGNTIYF	TGTGCCAGCAGCTTTTGGAGCTCTGGAAACACCATATATTTT
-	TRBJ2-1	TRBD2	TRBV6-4	CASSDSSAGVDYNEQFF	TGTGCCAGCAGTGACTCTAGTGCGGGGGTAGACTACAATGAGCAGTTCTTC
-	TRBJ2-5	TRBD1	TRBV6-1	CASSEYLPEGYRGTQYF	TGTGCCAGCAGTGAATATCTCCCGGAAGGCTACAGGGGGACCCAGTACTTC
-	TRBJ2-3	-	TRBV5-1	CASRPRDGGATQYF	TGCGCCAGCAGACCCCGGGACGGGGGAGCTACGCAGTATTTT
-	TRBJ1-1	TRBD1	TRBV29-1	CSVEVHFRQGVTEAFF	TGCAGCGTTGAAGTGCACTTTCGCCAGGGGGTGACTGAAGCTTTCTTT
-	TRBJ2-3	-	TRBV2	CASSVRLAVGGDTQYF	TGTGCCAGCAGTGTAAGGCTAGCCGTCGGGGGAGATACGCAGTATTTT
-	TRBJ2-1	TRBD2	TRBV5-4	CASSSRLAGKEQFF	TGTGCCAGCAGCTCCCGACTAGCGGGAAAGGAGCAGTTCTTC
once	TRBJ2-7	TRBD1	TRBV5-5	CASNALDRDYEQYF	TGTGCCAGCAACGCCCTAGACAGGGACTACGAGCAGTACTTC
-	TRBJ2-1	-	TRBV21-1	CASSSGLAGDYNEQFF	TGTGCCAGCAGCTCCGGACTAGCGGGTGACTACAATGAGCAGTTCTTC
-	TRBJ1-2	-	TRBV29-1	CSVELPGVWDGYTF	TGCAGCGTTGAGCTGCCAGGGGTGTGGGATGGCTACACCTTC
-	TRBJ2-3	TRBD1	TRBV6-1	CATRGRGQGDTQYF	TGTGCCACCCGAGGAAGGGGGCAGGGAGATACGCAGTATTTT
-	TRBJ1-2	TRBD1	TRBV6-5	CASKWTGNYGYTF	TGTGCCAGCAAATGGACAGGGAACTATGGCTACACCTTC
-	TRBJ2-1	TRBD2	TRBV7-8	CASSSPGLAAYEQFF	TGTGCCAGCAGCTCCCCGGGACTAGCGGCCTATGAGCAGTTCTTC
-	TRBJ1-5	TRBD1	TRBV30	CAWRTGGNQPQHF	TGTGCCTGGCGGACAGGGGGCAATCAGCCCCAGCATTTT
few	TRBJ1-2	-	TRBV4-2	CASSQDVKQGLYGYTF	TGTGCCAGCAGCCAAGATGTGAAACAGGGCCTCTATGGCTACACCTTC